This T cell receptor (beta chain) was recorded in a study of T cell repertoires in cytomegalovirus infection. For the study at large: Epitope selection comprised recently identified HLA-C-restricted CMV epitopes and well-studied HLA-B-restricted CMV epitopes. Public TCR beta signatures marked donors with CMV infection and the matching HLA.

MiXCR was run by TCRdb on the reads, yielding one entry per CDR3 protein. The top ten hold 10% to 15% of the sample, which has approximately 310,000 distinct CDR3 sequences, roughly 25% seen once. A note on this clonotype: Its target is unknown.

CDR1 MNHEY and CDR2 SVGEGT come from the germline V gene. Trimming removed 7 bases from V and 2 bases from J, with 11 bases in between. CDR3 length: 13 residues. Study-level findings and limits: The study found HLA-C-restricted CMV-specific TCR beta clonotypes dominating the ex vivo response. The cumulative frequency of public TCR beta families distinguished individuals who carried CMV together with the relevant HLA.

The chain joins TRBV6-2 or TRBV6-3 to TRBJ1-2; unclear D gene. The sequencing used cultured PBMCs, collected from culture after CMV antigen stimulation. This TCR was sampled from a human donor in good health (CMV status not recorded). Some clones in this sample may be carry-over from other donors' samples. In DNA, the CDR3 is TGTGCCAGCACGGAGCGGTGGAACTATGGCTACACCTTC. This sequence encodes CASTERWNYGYTF.